Presented here are 10 T cell receptor beta chains from one specimen sequenced in a study of post-analysis software for immune sequencing data. Study-level points and caveats: The five TRBV segments detected at higher frequency in patients than in controls included TRBV5-6, TRBV5-1 and TRBV20-1.

TCR beta libraries were prepared from cDNA with unique molecular identifiers. One entry per CDR3 protein, called by TCRdb with MiXCR from the PCR reads. This table holds 500,000 to 600,000 distinct CDR3 sequences, 40% to 50% found once. Antigen specificity for these receptors is unknown. Sample: blood. The receptors here all came from a girl under 18 with multiple sclerosis.

The rearrangement joins TRBV12-3 or TRBV12-4 to TRBJ2-5; D unclear. Trimming cost V 1 base and J 5 bases, with 11 bases left between them. The CDR3 sequence is 14 residues long. In DNA form, the CDR3 reads TGTGCCAGCAGTTTAGAGGCAGCCGGTGAGACCCAGTACTTC. It is translated as CASSLEAAGETQYF.

This clonotype showed up just once. The chain uses TRBV29-1 and TRBJ1-3; D is possibly TRBD1 (6 bases). The CDR3 has 14 residues. Germline V gene sequence: CDR1 SQVTM, CDR2 ANQGSEA. The V gene lost 7 bases and the J gene lost 4 bases, with 17 bases spanning the gap. DNA of the CDR3: TGCAGCGCGTCGGACAGACTCTTAGGAAACACCATATATTTT. This encodes CSASDRLLGNTIYF.

This clonotype appeared a few times. The gene calls are TRBV12-3 or TRBV12-4 and TRBJ2-7; 13 positions match TRBD2. Trimming cost V 6 bases and J 2 bases; bases outside gene matches: 1. CDR3 length: 14 residues. CDR3 sequence (DNA): TGTGCCAGCAGGGGACTAGCGGGACCCTACGAGCAGTACTTC. It codes for CASRGLAGPYEQYF.

This sequence joins TRBV20-1 and TRBJ2-5; 14 nucleotides line up with TRBD2. This CDR3 region has 17 residues. With 3 bases clipped from V and 5 bases from J, the junction kept 11 bases outside the gene matches. Germline V gives CDR1 DFQATT, CDR2 SNEGSKA (reference sequence). The CDR3 loop reads CSASPGLAGEIWETQYF. The CDR3 DNA reads as TGCAGTGCTAGCCCGGGACTAGCGGGAGAGATTTGGGAGACCCAGTACTTC.

There are a few counts of this clonotype. This chain connects TRBV7-9 to TRBJ2-7; D is unclear. CDR1 and CDR2 (germline): SEHNR, FQNEAQ (reference sequence). CDR3 length: 14 residues. V was pared by 5 bases and J by 6 bases, with 17 bases between. CDR3 residues: CASSPEVGLGEQYF. Here the CDR3 DNA reads TGTGCCAGCAGCCCCGAGGTAGGGCTTGGCGAGCAGTACTTC. The complete variable domain, with remaining parts taken from reference TRBV7-9 and TRBJ2-7, reads DTGVSQNPRHKITKRGQNVTFRCDPISEHNRLYWYRQTLGQGPEFLTYFQNEAQLEKSRLLSDRFSAERPKGSFSTLEIQRTEQGDSAMYLCASSPEVGLGEQYFGPGTRLTVT.

This clonotype was detected only a few times. V and J are TRBV4-1 and TRBJ2-1, with no clear D. V lost 0 bases to trimming and J lost 4 bases, with 10 bases between them. Germline V gene data show CDR1 as MGHRA and CDR2 as YSYEKL. The CDR3 sequence is 15 residues long. CDR3 region: CASSQDRITYNEQFF. Here the CDR3 DNA reads TGCGCCAGCAGCCAAGATCGAATAACGTACAATGAGCAGTTCTTC.

V and J are TRBV29-1 and TRBJ2-1; 11 positions match TRBD1. V dropped 6 bases and J dropped 0; count of bases not matched to a gene: 13. CDR1 SQVTM and CDR2 ANQGSEA come from the germline V gene. CDR3 length: 18 amino acids. The CDR3 loop reads CSVVPGQGERGSYNEQFF. The CDR3 coding sequence is TGCAGCGTGGTCCCGGGACAGGGGGAAAGGGGCTCCTACAATGAGCAGTTCTTC.

The chain links TRBV7-2 to TRBJ2-1; the match to TRBD2 covers 11 bases. J gave up 4 bases and V 3 bases, and 2 bases lay outside the gene matches. The CDR3 totals 15 residues. CDR1 and CDR2 (germline): SGHTA, FQGNSA. This CDR3 is CASSLTSGMYNEQFF. Written as DNA, the CDR3 is TGTGCCAGCAGCTTGACTAGCGGGATGTACAATGAGCAGTTCTTC.

This clonotype has a handful of counts. The chain couples TRBV6-2 or TRBV6-3 to TRBJ1-2, with unresolved D. V was clipped by 0 bases and J by 0 bases, with 5 bases between them. From germline, CDR1 is MNHEY and CDR2 SVGEGT. The CDR3 sequence is 14 residues long. The CDR3 spells CASSYSASNYGYTF. The CDR3 bases are TGTGCCAGCAGTTACTCGGCCTCTAACTATGGCTACACCTTC.

J is TRBJ1-5 and V is TRBV6-6, with 9 positions matching TRBD1. The CDR3 has 16 residues. The V gene's germline CDR1 is MNHNY and CDR2 SVGAGI (reference sequence). The V segment lost 5 bases and the J segment 0 bases; nucleotides outside the gene matches: 5. This CDR3 is CASSGRTGDSNQPQHF. The CDR3 region has the DNA TGTGCCAGCAGTGGTCGGACAGGGGATAGCAATCAGCCCCAGCATTTT.